What follows are 22 T cell receptor beta chains derived from one specimen sequenced in a study of blood T cell repertoires in COVID-19. Sequenced by immunoSEQ multiplex PCR; TCRdb stores in-frame clones only, minus some. The top ten hold roughly 4.5% of the sample, which has a few hundred thousand clones, about nine tenths seen once. Sequencing used peripheral blood. These receptors were taken from a man aged 50 to 59 with acute or convalescent COVID-19.

The V gene is TRBV6-5, the J gene TRBJ2-7, with 7 bases matching TRBD1. Per germline, CDR1 MNHEY and CDR2 SVGAGI. The CDR3 spans 14 residues. J gave up 6 bases and V 0 bases, and 5 bases lay outside the gene matches. DNA for the CDR3: TGTGCCAGCAGTTACTCCGGGACAGAGGGCGAGCAGTACTTC. Translated: CASSYSGTEGEQYF.

The chain has TRBV30 and TRBJ1-3; tentative D call: TRBD1 (5 bases). The CDR3 extends over 17 amino acids. Germline values: CDR1 GTSNPN, CDR2 SVGIG (reference sequence). The ends were cut back, 2 bases at V and 4 bases at J, with 21 bases in the middle. The CDR3 nucleotides read TGTGCCTGGAGTTTGGGGGGGGTACCTCTATCGGGAAACACCATATATTTT. Its translation: CAWSLGGVPLSGNTIYF.

The chain links TRBV19 to TRBJ1-2; a possible D gene is TRBD1 (6 bases). The CDR3 has 17 amino acids. Germline lookup yields CDR1 LNHDA and CDR2 SQIVND (reference sequence). V lost 8 bases and J lost 0, with 22 bases in between. CDR3 sequence: CASSSLGGGRSNYGYTF. Written as DNA, the CDR3 is TGTGCCAGTTCATCCCTCGGGGGGGGGCGATCTAACTATGGCTACACCTTC.

This clone was detected only once. The chain carries TRBV20-1 and TRBJ1-1; D gene ambiguous. This CDR3 spans 11 amino acids. V was cut by 3 bases and J by 3 bases, with 5 bases left in between. In germline, CDR1 is DFQATT, CDR2 SNEGSKA (reference sequence). In DNA, the CDR3 is TGCAGTGCTAGGGAGTACACTGAAGCTTTCTTT. This gives the protein CSAREYTEAFF.

This clone appeared once. CDR3 sequence: CASSLSPSGHPADTQYF. Written as DNA, the CDR3 is TGTGCCAGCAGCCTGTCCCCTTCGGGACACCCAGCAGATACGCAGTATTTT. The chain couples TRBV11-2 to TRBJ2-3; perhaps TRBD1 as D (6 bases). The CDR3 contains 17 residues. The V and J ends lost 5 bases and 4 bases respectively, with 22 bases between them. Germline-derived CDR1 and CDR2 are SGHAT and FQNNGV.

The chain recombines TRBV5-1 with TRBJ2-3; D perhaps matches TRBD2 (5 bases). In germline, CDR1 is SGHRS, CDR2 YFSETQ. Trimming pared 1 base from V and 3 bases from J, leaving 9 bases between. The CDR3 has 14 residues. The CDR3 spells CASSLNRGTDTQYF. CDR3 DNA sequence: TGCGCCAGCAGCTTGAATAGAGGGACAGATACGCAGTATTTT.

The chain couples TRBV6-5 to TRBJ1-5, with a weak D call TRBD1 (5 bases). This CDR3 spans 14 amino acids. Per the germline V gene, CDR1 is MNHEY and CDR2 is SVGAGI. Trimming took off 8 bases at V and 4 bases at J, with 15 bases between the two ends. The CDR3 region has the DNA TGTGCCAGCGGCAGGGCTCAAGTTAATCAGCCCCAGCATTTT. Translated, it gives CASGRAQVNQPQHF.

The sample holds one count of this clone. In nucleotides, the CDR3 is TGTGCCAGTAGTTCAGCGAGCTCTGGAAACACCATATATTTT. Protein sequence: CASSSASSGNTIYF. The chain carries TRBV19 and TRBJ1-3, with D uncertain. This CDR3 has 14 amino acids. Trimming removed 5 bases from V and 0 bases from J, with 8 bases in between. Germline V gives CDR1 LNHDA, CDR2 SQIVND (reference sequence).

This chain joins TRBV3-1 (or the pseudogene TRBV3-2) and TRBJ2-5, with 9 bases identical to TRBD2. The CDR3 consists of 16 residues. The V gene end was trimmed by 4 bases and the J gene end by 3 bases; junction bases not matched to a gene: 9. The germline gives CDR1 LGHDT, CDR2 YNNKEL (reference sequence). The DNA for the CDR3 is TGTGCCAGCAGCCCTTGGAGAGCGGGGGGAAAAGAGACCCAGTACTTC. This codes for CASSPWRAGGKETQYF.

The chain is built from TRBV12-3 or TRBV12-4 and TRBJ1-5; D is perhaps TRBD1 (6 bases). The CDR3 covers 13 residues. V was shortened by 3 bases and J by 4 bases, with 7 bases between the two germline ends. The CDR3 protein is CASSFGQNQPQHF. As DNA, the CDR3 is TGTGCCAGCAGTTTCGGACAGAATCAGCCCCAGCATTTT.

The gene calls are TRBV6-5 and TRBJ2-7, with a tentative D call TRBD1 (5 bases). Between the trimmed V and J ends, which lost 8 bases and 3 bases, there was a span of 14 bases. Germline lookup yields CDR1 MNHEY and CDR2 SVGAGI. The length of the CDR3 is 13 residues. The CDR3 region has the DNA TGTGCCAGCGGGAAGAACAGGTACTACGAGCAGTACTTC. It translates to CASGKNRYYEQYF.

The chain links TRBV4-1 to TRBJ2-1, with TRBD2 as a possible D gene (6 bases). This CDR3 is 14 amino acids long. V shed 4 bases and J shed 3 bases, with 10 bases lying between them. Germline assignment: CDR1 MGHRA and CDR2 YSYEKL. The CDR3 DNA is TGCGCCAGCAGCCGCAGGGAGGTCTACAATGAGCAGTTCTTC. Translated: CASSRREVYNEQFF.

This clone was picked up one time. The rearrangement uses TRBV19 and TRBJ2-5; 8 nucleotides agree with TRBD1. The J segment lost 3 bases and the V segment lost 4 bases, leaving 1 base of the junction unmatched. The CDR3 covers 13 residues. Germline CDR1 and CDR2: LNHDA and SQIVND (reference sequence). The CDR3 coding sequence is TGTGCCAGTAGTAGGGACAGGAAAGAGACCCAGTACTTC. Encoded protein: CASSRDRKETQYF.

The rearrangement joins TRBV5-6 to TRBJ2-7; tentative D call: TRBD2 (6 bases). Germline lookup yields CDR1 SGHDT and CDR2 YYEEEE. Trimming shortened V by 3 bases and J by 4 bases, and 20 bases separated the two germline ends. CDR3 size: 16 residues. The CDR3 nucleotides are TGTGCCAGCAGCTGGAGGGAGAGACCTAATCTGTACGAGCAGTACTTC. Its translation: CASSWRERPNLYEQYF.

The chain couples TRBV5-5 to TRBJ1-3; D remains ambiguous. Trimming stripped 2 bases from V and 0 bases from J, with 9 bases between. The CDR3 spans 15 residues. Looked up from germline, CDR1 is SGHKS and CDR2 is YYEKEE (reference sequence). In nucleotides, the CDR3 is TGTGCCAGCAGCTTCGACAATTACTCTGGAAACACCATATATTTT. Translation gives CASSFDNYSGNTIYF.

This chain connects TRBV5-6 to TRBJ1-3; D is uncertain. In germline, CDR1 is SGHDT, CDR2 YYEEEE. V was trimmed by 0 bases and J by 1 base, leaving 5 bases between them. This CDR3 has 14 amino acids. The chain's CDR3 is CASSLGRSGNTIYF. The CDR3, as DNA: TGTGCCAGCAGCTTGGGGCGGTCTGGAAACACCATATATTTT.

The rearrangement joins TRBV3-1 (or the pseudogene TRBV3-2) to TRBJ1-6, with no clear D. Trimming shortened V by 1 base and J by 9 bases, and 10 bases separated the two germline ends. This CDR3 comprises 14 residues. Per germline, CDR1 LGHDT and CDR2 YNNKEL (reference sequence). The CDR3 here is CASSQAQAPSPLHF. Here the CDR3 DNA reads TGTGCCAGCAGCCAAGCGCAGGCTCCTTCACCCCTCCACTTT.

This clone was seen a handful of times. The chain employs TRBV7-9 and TRBJ1-2; D call uncertain. The V gene's germline CDR1 is SEHNR and CDR2 FQNEAQ (reference sequence). V was trimmed by 5 bases and J by 3 bases, leaving 10 bases between them. This CDR3 has 13 residues. The CDR3 DNA reads TGTGCCAGCAGCCTTCGGCGGGACTATGGCTACACCTTC. Its protein product is CASSLRRDYGYTF.

The rearrangement uses TRBV5-1 and TRBJ1-1; D is possibly TRBD1 (6 bases). The germline V gene has CDR1 SGHRS and CDR2 YFSETQ. Trimming took off 0 bases at V and 4 bases at J, with 10 bases between the two ends. The CDR3 runs 14 residues. This CDR3 is CASSLAQGGTEAFF. The CDR3 bases are TGCGCCAGCAGCTTGGCACAGGGTGGCACTGAAGCTTTCTTT.

V gene TRBV7-9 combines with J gene TRBJ1-2; TRBD1 matches at 7 bases. The CDR3 length is 15 residues. Looked up from germline, CDR1 is SEHNR and CDR2 is FQNEAQ (reference sequence). The ends lost 3 bases at V and 1 base at J; junction bases unmatched: 5. Written as DNA, the CDR3 is TGTGCCAGCAGCTTTCTAGCAGGGGGTAACTATGGCTACACCTTC. Translation gives CASSFLAGGNYGYTF.

The chain couples TRBV5-1 to TRBJ2-5; D may be TRBD2 (7 bases). The V and J ends lost 6 bases and 2 bases respectively, with 14 bases between them. CDR1 and CDR2 (germline): SGHRS, YFSETQ. This CDR3 contains 14 residues. The CDR3 protein is CASTLQGGQETQYF. The CDR3, as DNA: TGCGCCAGCACCCTACAGGGAGGGCAAGAGACCCAGTACTTC.

This clone was counted between two and nine times. The chain recombines TRBV5-4 with TRBJ2-7; 9 bases align to TRBD1. CDR3 length: 16 residues. In germline, CDR1 is SGHNT, CDR2 YYREEE (reference sequence). J gave up 4 bases and V 5 bases, and 13 bases lay outside the gene matches. CDR3 in DNA: TGTGCCAGCAGGGACAGGGGCCGCGCCAGCGGGTACGAGCAGTACTTC. Amino acids: CASRDRGRASGYEQYF.